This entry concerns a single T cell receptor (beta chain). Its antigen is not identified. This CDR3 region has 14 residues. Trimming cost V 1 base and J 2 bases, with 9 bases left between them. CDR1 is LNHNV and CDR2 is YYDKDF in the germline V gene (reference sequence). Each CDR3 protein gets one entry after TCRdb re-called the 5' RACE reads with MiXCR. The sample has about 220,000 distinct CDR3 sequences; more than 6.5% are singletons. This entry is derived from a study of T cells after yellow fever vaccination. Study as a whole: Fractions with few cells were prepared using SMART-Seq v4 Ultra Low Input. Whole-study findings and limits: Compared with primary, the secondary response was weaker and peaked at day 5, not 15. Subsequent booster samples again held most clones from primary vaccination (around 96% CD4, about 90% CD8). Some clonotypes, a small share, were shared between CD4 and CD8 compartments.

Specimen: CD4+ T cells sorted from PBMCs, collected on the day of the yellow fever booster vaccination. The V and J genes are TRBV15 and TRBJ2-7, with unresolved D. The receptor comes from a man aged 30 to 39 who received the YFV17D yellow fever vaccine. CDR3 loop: CATSRASSPYEQYF. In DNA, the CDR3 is TGTGCCACCAGCAGAGCTTCCAGTCCCTACGAGCAGTACTTC.